This is a list of T cell receptor beta chains from one sample in a study of cytomegalovirus exposure and HLA in healthy donors. Assay: immunoSEQ multiplex PCR; the TCRdb copy retains only in-frame clones and omits some. This sample contains around 70,000 clones. What was sequenced was PBMCs. All receptors come from a woman in her forties in good health and CMV-seropositive. Both conserved end residues are part of each CDR3. D genes are given only for firm matches.

d_call: TRBD1; v_call: TRBV5-1; j_call: TRBJ2-1; cdr3_nt: TGCGCCAGCAGCCCGGGACAGGGAACCTACAATGAGCAGTTCTTC; cdr3_aa: CASSPGQGTYNEQFF
d_call: .; v_call: TRBV11-2; j_call: TRBJ2-3; cdr3_nt: TGTGCCAGCAGCAGGGGGTATAGCACAGATACGCAGTATTTT; cdr3_aa: CASSRGYSTDTQYF
d_call: .; v_call: TRBV9; j_call: TRBJ2-5; cdr3_nt: TGTGCCAGCAGCTATCAAGAGACCCAGTACTTC; cdr3_aa: CASSYQETQYF
d_call: .; v_call: TRBV6-5; j_call: TRBJ1-1; cdr3_nt: TGTGCCAGCAGCTTGGGACAGAACACTGAAGCTTTCTTT; cdr3_aa: CASSLGQNTEAFF
d_call: .; v_call: TRBV7-9; j_call: TRBJ1-2; cdr3_nt: TGTGCCAGCAGCCTCGGGGGGAGCCTCACCCCCTATGGCTACACCTTC; cdr3_aa: CASSLGGSLTPYGYTF
d_call: TRBD2; v_call: TRBV9; j_call: TRBJ2-7; cdr3_nt: TGTGCCAGCAGCGTAGAGGAGCGGGAGGCCTACGAGCAGTACTTC; cdr3_aa: CASSVEEREAYEQYF
d_call: TRBD2; v_call: TRBV29-1; j_call: TRBJ2-1; cdr3_nt: TGCAGCGTTGAATTAGCGGGAGGTACATCCTACAATGAGCAGTTCTTC; cdr3_aa: CSVELAGGTSYNEQFF
d_call: .; v_call: TRBV20-1; j_call: TRBJ2-7; cdr3_nt: TGCAGTGCTAGTGGAGACTACGAGCAGTACTTC; cdr3_aa: CSASGDYEQYF
d_call: .; v_call: TRBV6-1; j_call: TRBJ1-2; cdr3_nt: TGTGCCAGCAGTGAAAAGGGGAACTATGGCTACACCTTC; cdr3_aa: CASSEKGNYGYTF
d_call: .; v_call: TRBV29-1; j_call: TRBJ1-2; cdr3_nt: TGCAGCGTAATGGAGGGGAAGGGCTACACCTTC; cdr3_aa: CSVMEGKGYTF
d_call: TRBD1; v_call: TRBV7-2; j_call: TRBJ1-2; cdr3_nt: TGTGCCAGCAGCAGTACAGGGGGCCTTGAAATAGGCTACACCTTC; cdr3_aa: CASSSTGGLEIGYTF
d_call: .; v_call: TRBV6-4; j_call: TRBJ2-3; cdr3_nt: TGTGCCAGCAGTCCCGGGATTTGGGATACGCAGTATTTT; cdr3_aa: CASSPGIWDTQYF